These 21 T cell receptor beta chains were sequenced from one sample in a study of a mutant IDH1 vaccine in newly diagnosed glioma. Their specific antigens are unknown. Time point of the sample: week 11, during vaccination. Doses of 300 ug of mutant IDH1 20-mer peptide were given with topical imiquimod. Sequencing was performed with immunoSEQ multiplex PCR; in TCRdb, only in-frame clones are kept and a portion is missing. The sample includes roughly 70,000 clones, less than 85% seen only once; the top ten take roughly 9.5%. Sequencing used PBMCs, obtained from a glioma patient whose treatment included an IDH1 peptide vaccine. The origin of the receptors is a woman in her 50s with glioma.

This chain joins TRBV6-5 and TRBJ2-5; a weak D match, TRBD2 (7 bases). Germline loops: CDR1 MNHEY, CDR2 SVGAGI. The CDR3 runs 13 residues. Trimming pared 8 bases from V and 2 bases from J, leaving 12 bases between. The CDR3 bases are TGTGCCAGCGGTAGGGGGGGACAAGAGACCCAGTACTTC. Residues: CASGRGGQETQYF.

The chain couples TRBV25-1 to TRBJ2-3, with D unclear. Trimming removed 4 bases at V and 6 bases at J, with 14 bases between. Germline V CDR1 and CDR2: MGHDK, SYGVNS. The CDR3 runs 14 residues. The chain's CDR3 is CASSAPKVADTQYF. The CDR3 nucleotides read TGTGCCAGCAGTGCACCGAAGGTTGCGGATACGCAGTATTTT.

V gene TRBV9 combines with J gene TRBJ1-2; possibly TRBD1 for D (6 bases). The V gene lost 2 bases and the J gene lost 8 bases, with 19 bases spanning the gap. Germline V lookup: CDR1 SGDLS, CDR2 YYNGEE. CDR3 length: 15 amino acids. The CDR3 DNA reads TGTGCCAGCAGCGTGACGACAGGTTTAGAGGGCGGCTACACCTTC. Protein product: CASSVTTGLEGGYTF.

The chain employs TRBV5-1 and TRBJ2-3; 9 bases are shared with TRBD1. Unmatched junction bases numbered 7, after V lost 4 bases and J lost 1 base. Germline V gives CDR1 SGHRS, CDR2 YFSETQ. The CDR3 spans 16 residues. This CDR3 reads CASSHRGLGGTDTQYF. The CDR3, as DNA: TGCGCCAGCAGCCACAGGGGGCTAGGAGGCACAGATACGCAGTATTTT.

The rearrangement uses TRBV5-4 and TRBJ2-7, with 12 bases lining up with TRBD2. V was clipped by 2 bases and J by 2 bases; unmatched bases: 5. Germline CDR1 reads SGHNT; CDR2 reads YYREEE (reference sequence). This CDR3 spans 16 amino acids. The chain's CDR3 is CASSLFSSGGAYEQYF. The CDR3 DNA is TGTGCCAGCAGCTTATTTTCTAGCGGGGGGGCCTACGAGCAGTACTTC.

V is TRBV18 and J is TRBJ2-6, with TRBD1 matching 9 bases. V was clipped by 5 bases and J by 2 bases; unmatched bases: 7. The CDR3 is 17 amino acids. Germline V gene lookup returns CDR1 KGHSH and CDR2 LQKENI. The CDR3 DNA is TGTGCCAGCTCAGCTGGGACAGGGATAGCTGGGGCCAACGTCCTGACTTTC. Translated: CASSAGTGIAGANVLTF. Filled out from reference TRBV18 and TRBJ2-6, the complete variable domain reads NAGVMQNPRHLVRRRGQEARLRCSPMKGHSHVYWYRQLPEEGLKFMVYLQKENIIDESGMPKERFSAEFPKEGPSILRIQQVVRGDSAAYFCASSAGTGIAGANVLTFGAGSRLTVL.

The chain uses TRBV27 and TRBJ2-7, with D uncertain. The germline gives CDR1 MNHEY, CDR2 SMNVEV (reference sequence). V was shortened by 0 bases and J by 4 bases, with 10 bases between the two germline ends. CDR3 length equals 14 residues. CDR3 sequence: CASSLSEGRYEQYF. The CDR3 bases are TGTGCCAGCAGTTTATCAGAAGGGCGGTACGAGCAGTACTTC.

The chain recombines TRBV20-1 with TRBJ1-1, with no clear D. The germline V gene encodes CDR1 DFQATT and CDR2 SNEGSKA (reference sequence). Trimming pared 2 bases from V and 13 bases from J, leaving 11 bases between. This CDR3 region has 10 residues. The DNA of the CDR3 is TGCAGTGCTAGACTTTCCAGCAGTTTCTTT. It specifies CSARLSSSFF.

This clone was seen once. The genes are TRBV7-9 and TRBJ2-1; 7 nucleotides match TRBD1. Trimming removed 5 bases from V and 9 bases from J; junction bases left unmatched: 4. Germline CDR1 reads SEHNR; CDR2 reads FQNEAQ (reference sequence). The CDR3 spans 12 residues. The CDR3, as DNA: TGTGCCAGCAGCCCGACAGGGCGTGAGCAGTTCTTC. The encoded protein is CASSPTGREQFF.

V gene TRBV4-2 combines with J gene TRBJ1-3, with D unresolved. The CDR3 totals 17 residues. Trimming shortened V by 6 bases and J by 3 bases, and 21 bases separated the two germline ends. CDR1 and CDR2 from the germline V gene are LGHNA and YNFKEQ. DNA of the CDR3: TGTGCCAGCAGTCCAACCGGGCCCCGGGCTGGTGGAAACACCATATATTTT. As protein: CASSPTGPRAGGNTIYF.

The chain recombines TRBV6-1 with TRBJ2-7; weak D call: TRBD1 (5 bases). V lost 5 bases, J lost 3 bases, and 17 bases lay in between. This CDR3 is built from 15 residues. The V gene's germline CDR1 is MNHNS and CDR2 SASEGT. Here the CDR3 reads CASSKMDIAHYEQYF. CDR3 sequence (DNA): TGTGCCAGCAGTAAAATGGACATCGCACACTACGAGCAGTACTTC.

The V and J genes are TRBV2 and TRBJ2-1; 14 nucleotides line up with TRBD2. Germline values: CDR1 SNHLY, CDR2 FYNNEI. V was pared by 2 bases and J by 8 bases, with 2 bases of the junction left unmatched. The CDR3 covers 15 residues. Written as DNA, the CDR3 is TGTGCCAGCAGTGAACGACTAGCGGGGGGGGATGAGCAGTTCTTC. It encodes CASSERLAGGDEQFF. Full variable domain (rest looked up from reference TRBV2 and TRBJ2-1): EPEVTQTPSHQVTQMGQEVILRCVPISNHLYFYWYRQILGQKVEFLVSFYNNEISEKSEIFDDQFSVERPDGSNFTLKIRSTKLEDSAMYFCASSERLAGGDEQFFGPGTRLTVL.

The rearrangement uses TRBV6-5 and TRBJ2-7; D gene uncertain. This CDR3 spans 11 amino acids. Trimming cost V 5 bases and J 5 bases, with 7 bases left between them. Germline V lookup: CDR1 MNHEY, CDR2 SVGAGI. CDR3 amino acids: CASSLSDEQYF. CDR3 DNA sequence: TGTGCCAGCAGTCTAAGTGACGAGCAGTACTTC.

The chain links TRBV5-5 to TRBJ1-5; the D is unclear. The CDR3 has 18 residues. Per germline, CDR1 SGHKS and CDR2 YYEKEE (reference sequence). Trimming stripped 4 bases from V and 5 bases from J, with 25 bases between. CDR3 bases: TGTGCCAGCAGCATCCAGCCTCGCGGCAGTTTTTTTGATCAGCCCCAGCATTTT. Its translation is CASSIQPRGSFFDQPQHF.

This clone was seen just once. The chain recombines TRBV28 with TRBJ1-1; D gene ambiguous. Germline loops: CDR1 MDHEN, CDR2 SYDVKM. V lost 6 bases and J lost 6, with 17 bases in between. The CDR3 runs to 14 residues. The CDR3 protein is CASRSRGGRAEAFF. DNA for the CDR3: TGTGCCAGCAGATCTCGGGGTGGGCGCGCTGAAGCTTTCTTT.

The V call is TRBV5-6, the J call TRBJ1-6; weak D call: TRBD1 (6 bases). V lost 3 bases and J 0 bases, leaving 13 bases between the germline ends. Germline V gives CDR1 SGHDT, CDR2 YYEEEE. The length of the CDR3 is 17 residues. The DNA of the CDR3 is TGTGCCAGCAGCTCTGGGGGCCCGAGCTCCTATAATTCACCCCTCCACTTT. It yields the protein CASSSGGPSSYNSPLHF.

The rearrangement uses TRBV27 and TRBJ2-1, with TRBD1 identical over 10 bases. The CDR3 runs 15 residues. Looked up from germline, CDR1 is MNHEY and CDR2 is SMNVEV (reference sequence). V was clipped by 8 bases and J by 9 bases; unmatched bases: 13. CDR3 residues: CASLRDRGRGGEQFF. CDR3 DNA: TGTGCCAGCTTACGCGACAGGGGGCGCGGTGGTGAGCAGTTCTTC.

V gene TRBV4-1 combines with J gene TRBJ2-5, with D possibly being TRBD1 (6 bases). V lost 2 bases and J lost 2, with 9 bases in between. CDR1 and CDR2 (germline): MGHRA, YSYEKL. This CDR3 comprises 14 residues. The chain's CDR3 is CASSQHGTQETQYF. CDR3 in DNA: TGCGCCAGCAGCCAACACGGGACACAAGAGACCCAGTACTTC.

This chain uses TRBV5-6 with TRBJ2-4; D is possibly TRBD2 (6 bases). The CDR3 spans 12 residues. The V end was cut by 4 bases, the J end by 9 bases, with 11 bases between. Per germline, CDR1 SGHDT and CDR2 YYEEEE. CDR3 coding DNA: TGTGCCAGCAGCAATCAGGGAGGCATTCAGTACTTC. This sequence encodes CASSNQGGIQYF.

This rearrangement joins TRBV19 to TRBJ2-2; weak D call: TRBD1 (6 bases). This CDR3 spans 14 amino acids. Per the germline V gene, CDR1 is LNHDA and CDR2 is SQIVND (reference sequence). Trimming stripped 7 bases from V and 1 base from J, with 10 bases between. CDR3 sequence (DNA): TGTGCCAGTACCTCGACAGGGAACACCGGGGAGCTGTTTTTT. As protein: CASTSTGNTGELFF.

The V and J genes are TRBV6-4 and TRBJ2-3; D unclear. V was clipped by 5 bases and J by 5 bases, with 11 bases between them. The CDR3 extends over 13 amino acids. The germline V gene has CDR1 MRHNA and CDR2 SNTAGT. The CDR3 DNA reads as TGTGCCAGCAGTTCGAAGGGAAAAGATACGCAGTATTTT. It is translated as CASSSKGKDTQYF.